Below, 15 T cell receptor beta chains from the same sample are listed, as sequenced in a study of T cell responses to AZD1222 COVID-19 vaccine. Sequencing used immunoSEQ multiplex PCR; TCRdb keeps in-frame clones, though not all of them. The sample consists of fewer than 110,000 clones, about 86% of them appearing once. Sequenced here: peripheral blood, sampled on day 0 of AZD1222 vaccination. Receptor source: an adult in good health.

This clone has just a few counts. The rearrangement uses TRBV15 and TRBJ2-5; TRBD2 aligns across 8 bases. V shed 4 bases and J 9 bases; nucleotides not matched to a gene: 4. The V gene's germline CDR1 is LNHNV and CDR2 YYDKDF (reference sequence). CDR3 length: 12 amino acids. CDR3 region: CATSTKAGAQYF. The CDR3 region has the DNA TGTGCCACCAGCACCAAAGCGGGGGCCCAGTACTTC.

This sequence joins TRBV7-3 and TRBJ2-5; D gene unclear. V was shortened by 5 bases and J by 1 base, with 8 bases between the two germline ends. The CDR3 is made up of 13 amino acids. The germline CDR1 and CDR2 sequences are SGHTA and FQGTGA. CDR3: CASSQMAQETQYF. For the CDR3, the DNA is TGTGCCAGCAGCCAGATGGCCCAAGAGACCCAGTACTTC.

This clone was detected only a few times. This chain uses TRBV19 with TRBJ1-1, with D possibly matching TRBD1 (6 bases). This CDR3 has 15 amino acids. CDR1 and CDR2 (germline): LNHDA, SQIVND (reference sequence). The germline V and J ends were trimmed by 11 bases and 4 bases, with 23 bases remaining between them. Written as DNA, the CDR3 is TGTGCCTGCCGGGACAAGGCCCTATTGGGCACTGAAGCTTTCTTT. Residues: CACRDKALLGTEAFF.

Regarding this clone: Other DNA sequences in the same sample also yield this CDR3. V gene TRBV27 combines with J gene TRBJ1-2; maybe TRBD1 (5 bases). CDR1 MNHEY and CDR2 SMNVEV come from the germline V gene (reference sequence). Trimming left V 2 bases short and J 2 bases short, with 6 bases between. This CDR3 spans 13 amino acids. CDR3 sequence (DNA): TGTGCCAGCAGTTTAGACAGAAACTATGGCTACACCTTC. It yields the protein CASSLDRNYGYTF.

V gene TRBV9 combines with J gene TRBJ2-5; 9 positions agree with TRBD1. The CDR3 has 15 amino acids. Trimming removed 3 bases from V and 3 bases from J; junction bases left unmatched: 6. Germline V gene sequence: CDR1 SGDLS, CDR2 YYNGEE. CDR3 sequence (DNA): TGTGCCAGCAGCGCACGGACAGGGGAGGAAGAGACCCAGTACTTC. This gives the protein CASSARTGEEETQYF.

V is TRBV2 and J is TRBJ1-6; 7 bases align to TRBD1. This CDR3 region has 14 residues. Germline values: CDR1 SNHLY, CDR2 FYNNEI. The V and J ends lost 5 bases and 5 bases, in that order; junction bases with no gene match: 3. The CDR3 loop is CASSPGTDNSPLHF. In DNA form, the CDR3 reads TGTGCCAGCAGTCCCGGGACAGATAATTCACCCCTCCACTTT. Full variable domain (missing parts from reference TRBV2 and TRBJ1-6): EPEVTQTPSHQVTQMGQEVILRCVPISNHLYFYWYRQILGQKVEFLVSFYNNEISEKSEIFDDQFSVERPDGSNFTLKIRSTKLEDSAMYFCASSPGTDNSPLHFGNGTRLTVT.

The chain is built from TRBV7-2 and TRBJ2-3; 8 nucleotides match TRBD1. The germline gives CDR1 SGHTA, CDR2 FQGNSA. Trimming cost V 4 bases and J 1 base; bases outside gene matches: 4. This CDR3 has 15 residues. CDR3 region: CASSYGTGRTDTQYF. CDR3 DNA sequence: TGTGCCAGCAGCTACGGGACAGGACGCACAGATACGCAGTATTTT.

This clone was observed many times. The gene calls are TRBV9 and TRBJ1-1, with unresolved D. This CDR3 comprises 13 residues. Trimming took 4 bases from V and 2 from J, leaving 9 bases between them. CDR1 and CDR2 (germline): SGDLS, YYNGEE. The CDR3 region is CASSPEPNTEAFF. CDR3 sequence (DNA): TGTGCCAGCAGCCCAGAGCCTAACACTGAAGCTTTCTTT.

This clone was found a few times. V usage is TRBV28 and J usage is TRBJ1-2; D is ambiguous. This CDR3 is built from 11 residues. The V gene lost 2 bases and the J gene lost 2 bases, with 0 bases spanning the gap. The V gene's germline CDR1 is MDHEN and CDR2 SYDVKM. The CDR3: CASSLNYGYTF. The CDR3 nucleotides read TGTGCCAGCAGTTTAAACTATGGCTACACCTTC.

This chain's CDR3 is CASSQEVRREYDEQFF. Written as DNA, the CDR3 is TGCGCCAGCAGCCAAGAGGTAAGGCGGGAGTACGATGAGCAGTTCTTC. J is TRBJ2-1 and V is TRBV4-3, with 7 nucleotides matching TRBD2. This CDR3 has 16 amino acids. CDR1 and CDR2 from the germline V gene are LGHNA and YSLEER. Unmatched junction bases numbered 10, after V lost 0 bases and J lost 8 bases.

The rearrangement joins TRBV18 to TRBJ2-3; 11 bases are a match to TRBD2. With 5 bases clipped from V and 3 bases from J, the junction kept 7 bases outside the gene matches. The CDR3 is made up of 16 amino acids. CDR1 is KGHSH and CDR2 is LQKENI in the germline V gene. CDR3 DNA: TGTGCCAGCTCAGTTCCGACTAGCGGGAAGACAGATACGCAGTATTTT. Translated: CASSVPTSGKTDTQYF. The variable domain in full, with the rest retrieved from reference TRBV18 and TRBJ2-3, is NAGVMQNPRHLVRRRGQEARLRCSPMKGHSHVYWYRQLPEEGLKFMVYLQKENIIDESGMPKERFSAEFPKEGPSILRIQQVVRGDSAAYFCASSVPTSGKTDTQYFGPGTRLTVL.

This clone has just one count. V and J are TRBV11-3 and TRBJ2-7; D is possibly TRBD2 (6 bases). There are 14 residues in the CDR3. The germline CDR1 and CDR2 sequences are SGHNT and YENEEA. V gave up 5 bases and J gave up 6 bases, with 17 bases separating them. The CDR3 DNA reads as TGTGCCAGCAGCCCGTGGCGGGATATAGGCGAGCAGTACTTC. This codes for CASSPWRDIGEQYF. The entire variable domain, with the rest obtained from reference TRBV11-3 and TRBJ2-7, is as follows: EAGVVQSPRYKIIEKKQPVAFWCNPISGHNTLYWYLQNLGQGPELLIRYENEEAVDDSQLPKDRFSAERLKGVDSTLKIQPAELGDSAVYLCASSPWRDIGEQYFGPGTRLTVT.

The V gene is TRBV27, the J gene TRBJ2-7; 10 nucleotides line up with TRBD1. Germline CDR1 reads MNHEY; CDR2 reads SMNVEV (reference sequence). This CDR3 has 16 residues. V dropped 2 bases and J dropped 3; count of bases not matched to a gene: 7. The CDR3 DNA reads TGTGCCAGCAGTTTAACCGCGACAGGGGGCTTCTACGAGCAGTACTTC. Residues: CASSLTATGGFYEQYF.

The rearrangement uses TRBV4-3 and TRBJ1-1, with unresolved D. CDR3 size: 20 residues. Germline CDR1 reads LGHNA; CDR2 reads YSLEER. Trimming took 2 bases from V and 0 from J, leaving 25 bases between them. The DNA of the CDR3 is TGCGCCAGCAGCCAAAGTTCCAGAGTAATCAGAGTTGACATGAACACTGAAGCTTTCTTT. Its translation: CASSQSSRVIRVDMNTEAFF.

This rearrangement joins TRBV28 to TRBJ1-2, with TRBD1 as a possible D gene (6 bases). Trimming took off 1 base at V and 4 bases at J, with 10 bases between the two ends. The CDR3 is made up of 14 amino acids. Looked up from germline, CDR1 is MDHEN and CDR2 is SYDVKM. The CDR3 region has the DNA TGTGCCAGCAGTTTATCTGGGACAAGCTATGGCTACACCTTC. Its translation is CASSLSGTSYGYTF.